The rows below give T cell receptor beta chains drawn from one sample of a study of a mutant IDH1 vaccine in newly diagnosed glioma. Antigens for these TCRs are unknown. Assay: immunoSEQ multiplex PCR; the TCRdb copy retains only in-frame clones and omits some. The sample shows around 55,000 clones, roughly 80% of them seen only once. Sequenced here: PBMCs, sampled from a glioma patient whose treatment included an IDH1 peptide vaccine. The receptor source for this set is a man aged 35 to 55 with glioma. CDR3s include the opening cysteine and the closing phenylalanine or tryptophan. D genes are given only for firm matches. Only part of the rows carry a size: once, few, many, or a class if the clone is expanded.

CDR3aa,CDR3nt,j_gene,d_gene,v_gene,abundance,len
CASTGQLYGGYTF,TGTGCCAGTACCGGGCAGCTTTATGGCGGCTACACCTTC,TRBJ1-2,.,TRBV2,few,13
CASSLDDRVNEQFF,TGTGCCAGCAGCTTAGACGACAGGGTTAATGAGCAGTTCTTC,TRBJ2-1,TRBD1,TRBV7-7,.,14
CASSMAGRNYEQYF,TGTGCCAGTAGTATGGCGGGACGGAACTACGAGCAGTACTTC,TRBJ2-7,.,TRBV19,.,14
CATSTDGDYGYTF,TGTGCCACCAGCACGGACGGGGACTATGGCTACACCTTC,TRBJ1-2,.,TRBV15,.,13
CASSPSSGANVLTF,TGTGCCAGCTCTCCTAGCTCTGGGGCCAACGTCCTGACTTTC,TRBJ2-6,.,TRBV18,.,14
CASSSQGVEKLFF,TGTGCCAGCAGCTCGCAGGGGGTGGAAAAACTGTTTTTT,TRBJ1-4,TRBD1,TRBV7-9,.,13
CATSRGRTGLGLAKSNTGELFF,TGTGCCACCAGCAGAGGGAGGACAGGGTTGGGACTAGCGAAATCGAACACCGGGGAGCTGTTTTTT,TRBJ2-2,TRBD2,TRBV15,.,22
CASKGGLGTEAFF,TGTGCCAGCAAAGGGGGGTTGGGCACTGAAGCTTTCTTT,TRBJ1-1,.,TRBV7-3,medium-sized,13
CASSLGGGKGYGYTF,TGTGCCAGCAGCTTAGGAGGGGGGAAGGGCTATGGCTACACCTTC,TRBJ1-2,.,TRBV7-2,.,15
CASSLEVAIDGYTF,TGTGCCAGCAGCTTAGAGGTGGCAATTGATGGCTACACCTTC,TRBJ1-2,.,TRBV7-9,.,14
CASSLLTGAYEQYF,TGCGCCAGCAGCTTGTTGACAGGGGCCTACGAGCAGTACTTC,TRBJ2-7,TRBD1,TRBV5-1,.,14
CASSESRLAGRYNEQFF,TGTGCCAGCAGTGAATCGCGGCTAGCGGGTCGCTACAATGAGCAGTTCTTC,TRBJ2-1,TRBD2,TRBV2,.,17
CATSRGQRGYTF,TGTGCCACCAGCAGGGGACAACGGGGCTACACCTTC,TRBJ1-2,.,TRBV15,.,12
CATSRDRGEKLFF,TGTGCCACCAGCAGAGATCGGGGGGAAAAACTGTTTTTT,TRBJ1-4,.,TRBV15,once,13
CASSPPSSRTEAFF,TGTGCCAGCTCACCACCGAGCTCCCGCACTGAAGCTTTCTTT,TRBJ1-1,.,TRBV18,.,14
CASGNGQPSGTQYF,TGTGCCAGCGGGAACGGGCAGCCCTCGGGTACGCAGTATTTT,TRBJ2-3,.,TRBV2,.,14
CAWSVLAPGQGYGNTIYF,TGTGCCTGGAGTGTTTTGGCACCGGGACAGGGTTATGGAAACACCATATATTTT,TRBJ1-3,TRBD1,TRBV30,.,18
CASSLMGNGVNEQFF,TGTGCCAGCAGCTTGATGGGGAATGGTGTCAATGAGCAGTTCTTC,TRBJ2-1,.,TRBV5-4,.,15
CASSLWGTNEKLFF,TGCGCCAGCAGCTTGTGGGGGACTAATGAAAAACTGTTTTTT,TRBJ1-4,.,TRBV5-1,.,14
CASNLAPSGGAYEQYF,TGCGCCAGCAACCTGGCCCCTAGCGGGGGGGCCTACGAGCAGTACTTC,TRBJ2-7,TRBD2,TRBV5-1,.,16
CASSQGGHTNQPQHF,TGTGCCAGCAGCCAAGGGGGTCACACGAATCAGCCCCAGCATTTT,TRBJ1-5,.,TRBV4-2,.,15
CASSIGSSYNSPLHF,TGTGCCAGCAGTATAGGGAGCTCCTATAATTCACCCCTCCACTTT,TRBJ1-6,.,TRBV6-1,.,15